This T cell receptor (beta chain) stems from a study of T cells after yellow fever vaccination. Study-wide context: Some fractions had low cell numbers, and these were prepared with SMART-Seq v4 Ultra Low Input.

CDR3 length equals 15 residues. V was shortened by 5 bases and J by 2 bases, with 15 bases between the two germline ends. Germline V lookup: CDR1 SGHTA, CDR2 FQGNSA. In the case of this clonotype: Its antigen is unknown.

Regarding the study as a whole: On re-exposure, the response was weaker but peaked faster, at day 5 versus 15. Clones from primary vaccination mostly reappeared after the booster (over 95% CD4, about 85% CD8).

TCRdb itself ran the 5' RACE reads through MiXCR, one entry per CDR3 protein. The top ten hold around 16% of the sample, which has 620,000 or so distinct CDR3 sequences, less than 20% seen once. The sequenced sample was PBMCs, obtained less than 6 days after the first yellow fever vaccination. This chain uses TRBV7-2 with TRBJ1-2, with D possibly being TRBD1 (5 bases). This sequence originates from a man aged 18 to 30 who received the YFV17D yellow fever vaccine. CDR3 bases: TGTGCCAGCAGCGAAGGGCGAGGGGTCAACTATGGCTACACCTTC. This codes for CASSEGRGVNYGYTF.